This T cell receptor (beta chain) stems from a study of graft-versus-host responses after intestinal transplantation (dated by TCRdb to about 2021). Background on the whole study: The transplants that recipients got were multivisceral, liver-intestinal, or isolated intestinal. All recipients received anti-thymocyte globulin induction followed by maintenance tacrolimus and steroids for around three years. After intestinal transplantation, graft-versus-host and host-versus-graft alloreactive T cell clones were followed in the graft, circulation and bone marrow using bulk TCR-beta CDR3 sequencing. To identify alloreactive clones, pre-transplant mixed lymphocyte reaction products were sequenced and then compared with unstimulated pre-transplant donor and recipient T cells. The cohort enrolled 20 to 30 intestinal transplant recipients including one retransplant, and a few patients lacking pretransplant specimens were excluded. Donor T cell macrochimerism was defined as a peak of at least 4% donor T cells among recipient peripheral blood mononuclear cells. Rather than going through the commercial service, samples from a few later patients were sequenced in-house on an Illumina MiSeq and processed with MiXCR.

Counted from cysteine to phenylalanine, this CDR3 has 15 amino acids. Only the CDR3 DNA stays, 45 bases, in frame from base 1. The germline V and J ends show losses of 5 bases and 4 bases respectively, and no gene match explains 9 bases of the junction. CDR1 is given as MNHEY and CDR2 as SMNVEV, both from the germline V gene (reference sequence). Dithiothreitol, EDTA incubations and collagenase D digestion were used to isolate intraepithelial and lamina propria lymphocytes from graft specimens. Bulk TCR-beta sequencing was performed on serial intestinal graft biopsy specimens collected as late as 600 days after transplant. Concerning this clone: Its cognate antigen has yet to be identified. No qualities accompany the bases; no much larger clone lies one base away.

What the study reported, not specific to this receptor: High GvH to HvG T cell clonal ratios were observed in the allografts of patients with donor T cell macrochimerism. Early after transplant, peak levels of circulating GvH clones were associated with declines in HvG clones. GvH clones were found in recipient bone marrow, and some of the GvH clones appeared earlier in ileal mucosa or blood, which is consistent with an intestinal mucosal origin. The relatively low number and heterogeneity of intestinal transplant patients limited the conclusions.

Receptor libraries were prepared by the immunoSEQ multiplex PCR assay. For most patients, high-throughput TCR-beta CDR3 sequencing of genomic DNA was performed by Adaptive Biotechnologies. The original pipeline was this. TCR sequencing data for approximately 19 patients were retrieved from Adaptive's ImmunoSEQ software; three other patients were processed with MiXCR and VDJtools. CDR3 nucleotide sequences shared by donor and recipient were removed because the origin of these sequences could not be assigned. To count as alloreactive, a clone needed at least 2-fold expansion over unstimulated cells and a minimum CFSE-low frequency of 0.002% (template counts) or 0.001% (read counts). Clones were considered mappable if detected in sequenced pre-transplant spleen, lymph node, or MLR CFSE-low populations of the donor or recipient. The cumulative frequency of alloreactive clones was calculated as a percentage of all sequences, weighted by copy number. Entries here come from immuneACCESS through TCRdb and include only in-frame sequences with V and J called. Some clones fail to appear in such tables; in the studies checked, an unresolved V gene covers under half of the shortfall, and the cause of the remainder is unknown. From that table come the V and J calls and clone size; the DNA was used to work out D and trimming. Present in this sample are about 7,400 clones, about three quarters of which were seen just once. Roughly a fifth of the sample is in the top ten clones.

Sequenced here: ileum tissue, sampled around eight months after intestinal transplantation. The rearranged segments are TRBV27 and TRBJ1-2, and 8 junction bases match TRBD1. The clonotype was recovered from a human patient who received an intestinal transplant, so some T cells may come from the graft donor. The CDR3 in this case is CASSQGANGGYGYTF. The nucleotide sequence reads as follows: TGTGCCAGCAGTCAGGGGGCGAATGGGGGCTATGGCTACACCTTC.